These 24 T cell receptor beta chains originate from one sample sequenced in a study of cytomegalovirus exposure and HLA in healthy donors. Sequencing used immunoSEQ multiplex PCR; TCRdb keeps in-frame clones, though not all of them. The sample has roughly 50,000 clones; under 95% are singletons. The sequenced material came from PBMCs. These receptor sequences come from a man between 18 and 29 years old in good health and CMV-seronegative.

CDR3 nucleotides: TGTGCCAGCAGCTCGGGACAGGGAGAGGTCGGGGAGCTGTTTTTT. Translated, it gives CASSSGQGEVGELFF. The chain employs TRBV7-9 and TRBJ2-2; 9 bases line up with TRBD1. The CDR3 consists of 15 residues. Trimming at V came to 4 bases and at J to 7 bases, leaving 7 bases not matched to a gene. Germline V CDR1 and CDR2: SEHNR, FQNEAQ (reference sequence).

The chain has TRBV7-3 and TRBJ2-1, with a weak D call TRBD2 (5 bases). This CDR3 comprises 15 residues. V lost 1 base and J lost 1, with 8 bases in between. CDR1 and CDR2 from the germline V gene are SGHTA and FQGTGA. The chain's CDR3 is CASSLNPGSYNEQFF. CDR3 bases: TGTGCCAGCAGCTTAAATCCGGGGTCCTACAATGAGCAGTTCTTC.

The chain couples TRBV7-3 to TRBJ2-1, with 11 bases that match TRBD2. Unmatched junction bases numbered 15, after V lost 1 base and J lost 7 bases. Germline values: CDR1 SGHTA, CDR2 FQGTGA. The CDR3 consists of 19 residues. The CDR3 loop is CASSLSPPTLAGGRNEQFF. CDR3 sequence (DNA): TGTGCCAGCAGCTTAAGCCCTCCGACTCTAGCGGGAGGCCGGAATGAGCAGTTCTTC.

The rearrangement links TRBV5-6 to TRBJ1-4, with TRBD1 identical over 11 bases. The CDR3 has 15 amino acids. V lost 3 bases, J lost 7 bases, and 5 bases stayed unmatched. Germline-derived CDR1 and CDR2 are SGHDT and YYEEEE. This chain's CDR3 is CASSSGTGGPEKLFF. CDR3 nucleotide sequence: TGTGCCAGCAGCTCCGGGACAGGGGGACCTGAAAAACTGTTTTTT.

The chain combines TRBV7-2 with TRBJ2-7, with TRBD2 matching over 9 bases. J lost 3 bases, V lost 2 bases, and 5 bases had no gene match. This CDR3 contains 15 residues. Germline V gene data show CDR1 as SGHTA and CDR2 as FQGNSA. The CDR3 DNA reads TGTGCCAGCAGCTTATCTAGCGGGACCAACTACGAGCAGTACTTC. The encoded protein is CASSLSSGTNYEQYF.

This sequence joins TRBV7-2 and TRBJ2-1; TRBD2 matches 9 bases. The junction had 4 bases not matched to a gene; V was cut back by 2 bases and J by 5 bases. In germline, CDR1 is SGHTA, CDR2 FQGNSA. The CDR3 is 15 residues long. For the CDR3, the DNA is TGTGCCAGCAGCTTATGGGGGACTAGCCACAATGAGCAGTTCTTC. Protein: CASSLWGTSHNEQFF.

The V gene is TRBV11-1, the J gene TRBJ2-1; 7 bases agree with TRBD2. Germline V CDR1 and CDR2: SGHAT, FQDESV (reference sequence). The V and J ends lost 0 bases and 7 bases, in that order; junction bases with no gene match: 12. The CDR3 has 17 amino acids. The CDR3 DNA reads as TGTGCCAGCAGCTTAGCGTGGTCGGCGGGAGTCGAAAATGAGCAGTTCTTC. Protein: CASSLAWSAGVENEQFF.

This clone was counted once. This sequence joins TRBV28 and TRBJ1-2; TRBD1 might be the D (6 bases). This CDR3 is 13 amino acids long. Trimming left V 5 bases short and J 3 bases short, with 10 bases between. Germline V gene data show CDR1 as MDHEN and CDR2 as SYDVKM. CDR3 bases: TGTGCCAGCAGTGCGGGGGCGGACTATGGCTACACCTTC. Translating gives CASSAGADYGYTF.

The V call is TRBV2, the J call TRBJ2-1; 7 nucleotides line up with TRBD1. The CDR3 is made up of 14 amino acids. With V trimmed by 6 bases and J by 6 bases, 8 bases remained unmatched. Germline V gene sequence: CDR1 SNHLY, CDR2 FYNNEI. CDR3 sequence (DNA): TGTGCCAGCAGCCGGGACAGATCATCCAATGAGCAGTTCTTC. This codes for CASSRDRSSNEQFF. The full variable domain, rest sourced from reference TRBV2 and TRBJ2-1, is EPEVTQTPSHQVTQMGQEVILRCVPISNHLYFYWYRQILGQKVEFLVSFYNNEISEKSEIFDDQFSVERPDGSNFTLKIRSTKLEDSAMYFCASSRDRSSNEQFFGPGTRLTVL.

The J gene is TRBJ2-3, the V gene TRBV7-9, with TRBD1 matching over 9 bases. The V gene end was trimmed by 2 bases and the J gene end by 4 bases; junction bases not matched to a gene: 13. CDR1 is SEHNR and CDR2 is FQNEAQ in the germline V gene (reference sequence). The CDR3 has 18 residues. CDR3 nucleotides: TGTGCCAGCAGCTTAATCAGTCGTGGGACAGGGCACCCAGATACGCAGTATTTT. As protein: CASSLISRGTGHPDTQYF.

The rearrangement joins TRBV4-3 to TRBJ2-1; the D is unclear. Germline CDR1 reads LGHNA; CDR2 reads YSLEER. This CDR3 is built from 14 residues. V lost 4 bases, J lost 4 bases, and 11 bases lay in between. The CDR3 nucleotides are TGCGCCAGCAGCCCCCCTGGCCAATACAATGAGCAGTTCTTC. Amino acid sequence: CASSPPGQYNEQFF.

CDR3 in amino acids: CASSPGTGEGYNEQFF. In DNA, the CDR3 is TGTGCCAGCAGCCCTGGGACAGGGGAGGGTTACAATGAGCAGTTCTTC. This chain links TRBV7-9 with TRBJ2-1; 10 bases line up with TRBD1. V was clipped by 5 bases and J by 4 bases; unmatched bases: 8. Germline V gene data show CDR1 as SEHNR and CDR2 as FQNEAQ (reference sequence). CDR3 length: 16 amino acids.

The chain is built from TRBV27 and TRBJ2-7; the match to TRBD2 covers 8 bases. Trimming took 5 bases from V and 6 from J; bases not matched to a gene: 12. CDR1 and CDR2 from the germline V gene are MNHEY and SMNVEV (reference sequence). The CDR3 contains 15 residues. The CDR3 is CASSRTGTSSSEQYF. The CDR3 DNA is TGTGCCAGCAGTCGAACCGGGACTAGTAGCAGCGAGCAGTACTTC.

CDR3 sequence: CASRGTPFEQYF. Written as DNA, the CDR3 is TGTGCCAGCAGGGGGACACCCTTTGAGCAGTACTTC. The chain has TRBV2 and TRBJ2-7; D perhaps matches TRBD1 (6 bases). The germline V gene has CDR1 SNHLY and CDR2 FYNNEI. This CDR3 is 12 amino acids long. Between the trimmed V and J ends, which lost 6 bases and 7 bases, there was a span of 13 bases.

The chain has TRBV11-3 and TRBJ2-1; tentative D call: TRBD2 (7 bases). Germline values: CDR1 SGHNT, CDR2 YENEEA. The CDR3 is made up of 14 amino acids. The V gene lost 4 bases and the J gene lost 8 bases, with 15 bases spanning the gap. The CDR3 is CASSSRGLRHEQFF. CDR3 sequence (DNA): TGTGCCAGCAGCTCCAGGGGACTACGGCATGAGCAGTTCTTC. The entire variable domain, with the rest obtained from reference TRBV11-3 and TRBJ2-1, is as follows: EAGVVQSPRYKIIEKKQPVAFWCNPISGHNTLYWYLQNLGQGPELLIRYENEEAVDDSQLPKDRFSAERLKGVDSTLKIQPAELGDSAVYLCASSSRGLRHEQFFGPGTRLTVL.

The chain has TRBV27 and TRBJ1-1, with TRBD1 as a possible D gene (5 bases). V was clipped by 5 bases and J by 5 bases, with 15 bases between them. The CDR3 spans 14 residues. The germline V gene has CDR1 MNHEY and CDR2 SMNVEV (reference sequence). The CDR3 spells CASSHPGGMTEAFF. CDR3 DNA: TGTGCCAGCAGTCACCCCGGGGGTATGACTGAAGCTTTCTTT.

The rearrangement links TRBV5-6 to TRBJ2-5, with unresolved D. This CDR3 region has 13 residues. Germline values: CDR1 SGHDT, CDR2 YYEEEE. Trimming removed 3 bases from V and 3 bases from J, with 9 bases in between. For the CDR3, the DNA is TGTGCCAGCAGCTCGCAGTTGGAAGAGACCCAGTACTTC. Its protein product is CASSSQLEETQYF. Variable domain in full (rest from reference TRBV5-6 and TRBJ2-5): DAGVTQSPTHLIKTRGQQVTLRCSPKSGHDTVSWYQQALGQGPQFIFQYYEEEERQRGNFPDRFSGHQFPNYSSELNVNALLLGDSALYLCASSSQLEETQYFGPGTRLLVL.

This rearrangement joins TRBV2 to TRBJ1-2; the D gene is possibly TRBD1 (5 bases). The V gene's germline CDR1 is SNHLY and CDR2 FYNNEI. The CDR3 is made up of 13 amino acids. Trimming took off 0 bases at V and 7 bases at J, with 9 bases between the two ends. The CDR3 sequence: CASSEALRAGYTF. DNA for the CDR3: TGTGCCAGCAGTGAAGCCCTCAGGGCTGGCTACACCTTC.

This chain uses TRBV6-6 with TRBJ1-1, with D perhaps matching TRBD1 (6 bases). V lost 6 bases and J 5 bases, leaving 13 bases between the germline ends. Germline CDR1 and CDR2: MNHNY and SVGAGI (reference sequence). The CDR3 sequence is 13 residues long. CDR3 amino acids: CASRGGDRTEAFF. In nucleotides, the CDR3 is TGTGCCAGCAGAGGGGGGGATCGGACTGAAGCTTTCTTT.

J is TRBJ2-1 and V is TRBV7-3, with 8 nucleotides matching TRBD2. The CDR3 length is 15 residues. The ends lost 3 bases at V and 0 bases at J; junction bases unmatched: 1. The germline CDR1 and CDR2 sequences are SGHTA and FQGTGA. As DNA, the CDR3 is TGTGCCAGCAGCTTCAGCGGGAGCTCCTACAATGAGCAGTTCTTC. This sequence encodes CASSFSGSSYNEQFF. Full variable domain (missing parts from reference TRBV7-3 and TRBJ2-1): GAGVSQTPSNKVTEKGKYVELRCDPISGHTALYWYRQSLGQGPEFLIYFQGTGAADDSGLPNDRFFAVRPEGSVSTLKIQRTERGDSAVYLCASSFSGSSYNEQFFGPGTRLTVL.

This chain links TRBV27 with TRBJ1-5; maybe TRBD1 (5 bases). Germline V gene data show CDR1 as MNHEY and CDR2 as SMNVEV (reference sequence). V dropped 5 bases and J dropped 7 bases, with 21 bases sitting between them. The CDR3 is made up of 16 amino acids. The CDR3 protein is CASSATLRGGGQPQHF. CDR3 in DNA: TGTGCCAGCAGTGCCACCCTTAGGGGTGGCGGCCAGCCCCAGCATTTT.

The chain employs TRBV6-5 and TRBJ2-3; TRBD2 matches 9 bases. CDR1 and CDR2 (germline): MNHEY, SVGAGI. The CDR3 sequence is 16 residues long. V was clipped by 1 base and J by 4 bases; unmatched bases: 6. The CDR3 protein is CASSYFLAGGPDTQYF. CDR3 coding DNA: TGTGCCAGCAGTTACTTTCTGGCGGGAGGGCCAGATACGCAGTATTTT.

The chain carries TRBV25-1 and TRBJ2-7; TRBD1 matches at 7 bases. This CDR3 is built from 16 residues. The ends lost 1 base at V and 3 bases at J; junction bases unmatched: 9. CDR1 MGHDK and CDR2 SYGVNS come from the germline V gene. The CDR3 nucleotides are TGTGCCAGCAGTGAATGGGGGACAGAGACCCACTACGAGCAGTACTTC. As protein: CASSEWGTETHYEQYF.

The CDR3 sequence is CASAPRGTSYEQYF. The CDR3 DNA reads as TGTGCCAGTGCCCCCAGGGGGACGTCCTACGAGCAGTACTTC. This sequence joins TRBV6-6 and TRBJ2-7; 7 nucleotides agree with TRBD1. Germline values: CDR1 MNHNY, CDR2 SVGAGI (reference sequence). J lost 1 base, V lost 9 bases, and 9 bases had no gene match. The CDR3 covers 14 residues.